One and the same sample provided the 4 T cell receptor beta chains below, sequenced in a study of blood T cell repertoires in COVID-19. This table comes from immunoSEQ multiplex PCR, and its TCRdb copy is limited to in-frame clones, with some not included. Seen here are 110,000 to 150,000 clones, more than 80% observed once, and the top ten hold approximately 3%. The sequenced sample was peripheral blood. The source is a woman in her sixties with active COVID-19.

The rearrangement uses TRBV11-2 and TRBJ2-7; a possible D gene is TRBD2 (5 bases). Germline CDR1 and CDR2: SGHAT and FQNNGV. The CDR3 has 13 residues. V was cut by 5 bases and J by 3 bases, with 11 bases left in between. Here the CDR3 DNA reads TGTGCCAGCAGCACCAGCGGATACTACGAGCAGTACTTC. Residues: CASSTSGYYEQYF. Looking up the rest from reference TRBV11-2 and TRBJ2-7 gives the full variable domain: EAGVAQSPRYKIIEKRQSVAFWCNPISGHATLYWYQQILGQGPKLLIQFQNNGVVDDSQLPKDRFSAERLKGVDSTLKIQPAKLEDSAVYLCASSTSGYYEQYFGPGTRLTVT.

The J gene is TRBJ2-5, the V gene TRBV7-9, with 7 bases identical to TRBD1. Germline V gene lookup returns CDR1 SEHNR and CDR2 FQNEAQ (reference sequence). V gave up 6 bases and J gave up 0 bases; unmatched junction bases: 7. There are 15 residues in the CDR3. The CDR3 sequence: CASSFPRGYQETQYF. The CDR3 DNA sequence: TGTGCCAGCAGTTTCCCCAGGGGGTACCAAGAGACCCAGTACTTC.

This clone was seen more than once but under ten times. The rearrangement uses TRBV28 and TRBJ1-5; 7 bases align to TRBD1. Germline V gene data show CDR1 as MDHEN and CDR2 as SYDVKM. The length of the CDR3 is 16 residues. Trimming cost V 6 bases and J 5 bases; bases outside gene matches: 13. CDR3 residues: CASRRQGRGSYQPQHF. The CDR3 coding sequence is TGTGCCAGCAGGAGACAGGGCCGGGGTTCATATCAGCCCCAGCATTTT. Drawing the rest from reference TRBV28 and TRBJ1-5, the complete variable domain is DVKVTQSSRYLVKRTGEKVFLECVQDMDHENMFWYRQDPGLGLRLIYFSYDVKMKEKGDIPEGYSVSREKKERFSLILESASTNQTSMYLCASRRQGRGSYQPQHFGDGTRLSIL.

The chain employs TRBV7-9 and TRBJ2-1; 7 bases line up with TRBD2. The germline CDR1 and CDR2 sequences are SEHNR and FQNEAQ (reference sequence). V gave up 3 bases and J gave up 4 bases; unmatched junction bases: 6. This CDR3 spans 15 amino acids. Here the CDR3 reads CASSLGGTGYNEQFF. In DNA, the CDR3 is TGTGCCAGCAGCTTGGGGGGGACTGGGTACAATGAGCAGTTCTTC.